The T cell receptor (beta chain) under discussion was sequenced for a study of shared clonotypes between healthy human individuals. Study context: Donor composition was a couple of women and a few men, aged 18 to 49.

Details on this clone: Its antigen is not identified.

Overall study results and limits: Generally, estimated richness proved larger in naive subsets than it did in memory subsets. Rarefaction showed that sequencing of sorted subsets was incomplete (despite large depth).

For sorted subsets, approximately 0.2 ug DNA per replicate equaled approximately 30,000 T cell genomes. The protocol was immunoSEQ multiplex PCR, while the TCRdb copy is restricted to in-frame clones and leaves out a portion. The table records under 850,000 clones, over 90% of them present only once. CD45RO-negative CD8 cells positively selected for CCR7 made up the naive population, which excluded terminally differentiated effector memory CD45RA+ cells. Germline V gene data show CDR1 as MNHNS and CDR2 as SASEGT. The V gene end was trimmed by 2 bases and the J gene end by 3 bases; junction bases not matched to a gene: 12. This CDR3 contains 17 residues.

The sequencing sample was made of naive CD8+ T cells sorted from blood. The chain combines TRBV6-1 with TRBJ1-1, with 7 bases identical to TRBD1. The clonotype comes from a man aged 30 to 39 in good health. This CDR3 reads CASSENPAGRGDTEAFF. In DNA, the CDR3 is TGTGCCAGCAGTGAAAACCCGGCCGGCAGGGGGGACACTGAAGCTTTCTTT.